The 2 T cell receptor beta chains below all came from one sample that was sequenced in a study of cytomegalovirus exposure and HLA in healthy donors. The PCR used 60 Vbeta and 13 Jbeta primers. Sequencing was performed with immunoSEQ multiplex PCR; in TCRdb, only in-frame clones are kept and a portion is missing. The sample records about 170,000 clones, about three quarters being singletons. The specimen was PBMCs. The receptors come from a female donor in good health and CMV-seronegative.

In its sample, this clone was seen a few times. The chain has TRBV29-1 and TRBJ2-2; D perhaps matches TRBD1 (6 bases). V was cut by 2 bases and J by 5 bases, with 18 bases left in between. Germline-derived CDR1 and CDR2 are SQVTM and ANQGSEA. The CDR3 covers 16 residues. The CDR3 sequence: CSVEKGSRGYTGELFF. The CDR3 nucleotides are TGCAGCGTTGAAAAGGGATCCAGGGGCTATACCGGGGAGCTGTTTTTT.

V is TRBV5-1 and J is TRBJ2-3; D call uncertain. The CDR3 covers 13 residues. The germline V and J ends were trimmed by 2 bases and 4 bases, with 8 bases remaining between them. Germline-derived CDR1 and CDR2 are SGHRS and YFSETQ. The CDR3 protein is CASSFNEADTQYF. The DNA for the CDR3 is TGCGCCAGCAGCTTTAACGAGGCAGATACGCAGTATTTT. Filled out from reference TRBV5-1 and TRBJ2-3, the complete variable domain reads KAGVTQTPRYLIKTRGQQVTLSCSPISGHRSVSWYQQTPGQGLQFLFEYFSETQRNKGNFPGRFSGRQFSNSRSEMNVSTLELGDSALYLCASSFNEADTQYFGPGTRLTVL.